This T cell receptor beta chain was documented in a study of cytomegalovirus exposure and HLA in healthy donors. The data were produced by immunoSEQ multiplex PCR, yet TCRdb's version contains in-frame clones alone and is incomplete. The table has 110,000 to 150,000 clones, 89% seen once; the top ten hold 9%. CDR3 size: 19 residues. Germline CDR1 is KGHSH and CDR2 is LQKENI. After removal of 0 bases from V and 5 bases from J, the junction contained 18 bases not matched to a gene. A note on this clone: Its antigen is undetermined.

Study conclusions and caveats: The study labeled more than 150 TCR beta chains cytomegalovirus-associated.

Specimen: PBMCs. The V gene is TRBV18, the J gene TRBJ1-2, with 7 nucleotides matching TRBD1. The sequence was obtained from a woman under 30 in good health and CMV-seropositive. For the CDR3, the DNA is TGTGCCAGCTCACCACCGACAGGGACGGAACCTCAACTGGGATATGGCTACACCTTC. This sequence encodes CASSPPTGTEPQLGYGYTF.